Shown below are 15 T cell receptor beta chains from a single sample sequenced in a study of cytomegalovirus exposure and HLA in healthy donors. This PCR relied on a set of 60 Vbeta primers and 13 Jbeta primers. Profiled with immunoSEQ multiplex PCR; TCRdb holds only in-frame clones, not every one. The data show 65,000 to 70,000 clones, with about 70% seen just once and about 10% held by the top ten. Sequenced sample: PBMCs. The origin of the receptors is a woman under 40 in good health and CMV-seronegative.

This sequence joins TRBV4-1 and TRBJ2-2; D is uncertain. CDR1 and CDR2 (germline): MGHRA, YSYEKL. V was clipped by 4 bases and J by 0 bases, with 21 bases between them. This CDR3 region has 19 residues. CDR3 nucleotides: TGCGCCAGCAGCCTACGTTTCGAAACTCCTGAGGCGAACACCGGGGAGCTGTTTTTT. Translation gives CASSLRFETPEANTGELFF.

The V call is TRBV11-2, the J call TRBJ2-7, with a weak D call TRBD2 (5 bases). Per the germline V gene, CDR1 is SGHAT and CDR2 is FQNNGV. This CDR3 has 14 residues. V shed 2 bases and J shed 3 bases, with 11 bases lying between them. This CDR3 reads CASSLQDSGYEQYF. As DNA, the CDR3 is TGTGCCAGCAGCTTACAGGACTCCGGCTACGAGCAGTACTTC.

In DNA, the CDR3 is TGTGCCAGCAGCTTGGTTCGGGGACAGGGCGGTCGGGACTATGGCTACACCTTC. It encodes CASSLVRGQGGRDYGYTF. This chain links TRBV5-6 with TRBJ1-2, with 9 positions matching TRBD1. The CDR3 loop spans 18 amino acids. V trimming: 0 bases; J trimming: 3 bases; junction bases outside the gene matches: 12. Germline V CDR1 and CDR2: SGHDT, YYEEEE.

V usage is TRBV7-9 and J usage is TRBJ2-2; the match to TRBD1 covers 8 bases. The CDR3 is 17 residues long. V was pared by 1 base and J by 4 bases, with 8 bases of the junction left unmatched. Germline CDR1 and CDR2: SEHNR and FQNEAQ (reference sequence). DNA for the CDR3: TGTGCCAGCAGCTTAGATCGTCCAGGGGGCCCCACCGGGGAGCTGTTTTTT. It encodes CASSLDRPGGPTGELFF.

The V call is TRBV5-1, the J call TRBJ2-7, with a weak D call TRBD1 (5 bases). Trimming took 0 bases from V and 2 from J, leaving 9 bases between them. Germline CDR1 reads SGHRS; CDR2 reads YFSETQ. The CDR3 totals 14 residues. The CDR3 loop reads CASSLGTSAYEQYF. In DNA, the CDR3 is TGCGCCAGCAGCTTGGGGACATCTGCCTACGAGCAGTACTTC. Complete variable domain (other parts from reference TRBV5-1 and TRBJ2-7): KAGVTQTPRYLIKTRGQQVTLSCSPISGHRSVSWYQQTPGQGLQFLFEYFSETQRNKGNFPGRFSGRQFSNSRSEMNVSTLELGDSALYLCASSLGTSAYEQYFGPGTRLTVT.

The chain recombines TRBV11-2 with TRBJ1-1; D is unclear. Germline V gene data show CDR1 as SGHAT and CDR2 as FQNNGV. There are 13 residues in the CDR3. The V gene lost 2 bases and the J gene lost 5 bases, with 9 bases spanning the gap. The CDR3 sequence is CASSLNGETEAFF. DNA of the CDR3: TGTGCCAGCAGCTTAAATGGGGAGACTGAAGCTTTCTTT.

The gene calls are TRBV6-6 and TRBJ1-2; D is ambiguous. The CDR3 loop spans 16 amino acids. From germline, CDR1 is MNHNY and CDR2 SVGAGI (reference sequence). V lost 4 bases and J 7 bases, leaving 22 bases between the germline ends. CDR3 amino acids: CASSWIKVRPSSGYTF. The CDR3 nucleotides read TGTGCCAGCAGTTGGATAAAAGTCAGGCCCTCCTCTGGCTACACCTTC.

The V call is TRBV7-2, the J call TRBJ2-3; possibly TRBD2 for D (6 bases). Looked up from germline, CDR1 is SGHTA and CDR2 is FQGNSA. The V end was cut by 10 bases, the J end by 6 bases, with 29 bases between. The CDR3 consists of 17 residues. CDR3 DNA sequence: TGTGCCACCGCTCGGCTTATTAAGCGGGCGACCAGGGATACGCAGTATTTT. Protein product: CATARLIKRATRDTQYF.

The table lists this clone with a few counts. This chain connects TRBV4-1 to TRBJ1-2; 9 nucleotides agree with TRBD1. With V trimmed by 4 bases and J by 2 bases, 11 bases remained unmatched. The CDR3 covers 17 residues. Germline CDR1 and CDR2: MGHRA and YSYEKL. The CDR3 reads CASSPRDRDPWNYGYTF. Here the CDR3 DNA reads TGCGCCAGCAGCCCCCGGGACAGGGACCCCTGGAACTATGGCTACACCTTC.

There are a few counts of this clone. The chain combines TRBV11-2 with TRBJ1-2, with D possibly TRBD1 on 6 matching bases. Germline V gene data show CDR1 as SGHAT and CDR2 as FQNNGV. This CDR3 comprises 13 residues. V was pared by 2 bases and J by 6 bases, with 10 bases between. Here the CDR3 DNA reads TGTGCCAGCAGCTTATCCAGGGGCGATGGCTACACCTTC. Amino acid sequence: CASSLSRGDGYTF. Together with reference TRBV11-2 and TRBJ1-2, the CDR3 gives the full variable domain: EAGVAQSPRYKIIEKRQSVAFWCNPISGHATLYWYQQILGQGPKLLIQFQNNGVVDDSQLPKDRFSAERLKGVDSTLKIQPAKLEDSAVYLCASSLSRGDGYTFGSGTRLTVV.

This clone was detected a few times. The V gene is TRBV11-3, the J gene TRBJ1-2, with D possibly being TRBD1 (5 bases). The germline V gene encodes CDR1 SGHNT and CDR2 YENEEA. The CDR3 loop spans 13 amino acids. Trimming left V 5 bases short and J 8 bases short, with 15 bases between. The CDR3, as DNA: TGTGCCAGCAGCCTTGCGGGGGGACGGGGCTACACCTTC. Translated: CASSLAGGRGYTF.

This clone is a singleton in its sample. The genes are TRBV2 and TRBJ1-2; 9 bases fit TRBD1. There are 13 residues in the CDR3. From germline, CDR1 is SNHLY and CDR2 FYNNEI. J lost 5 bases, V lost 4 bases, and 2 bases had no gene match. The CDR3 region has the DNA TGTGCCAGCAGTGCGACAGGGGGGTATGGCTACACCTTC. This codes for CASSATGGYGYTF.

This clone has just a few counts. This chain uses TRBV5-1 with TRBJ2-7, with TRBD1 identical over 9 bases. The trim removed 0 bases at V and 2 bases at J, leaving 6 bases unmatched. The CDR3 spans 16 residues. Per the germline V gene, CDR1 is SGHRS and CDR2 is YFSETQ. The CDR3, as DNA: TGCGCCAGCAGCTTGGAAGGGACAGGGTACACCTACGAGCAGTACTTC. Translation: CASSLEGTGYTYEQYF.

This sequence joins TRBV15 and TRBJ1-1; 7 nucleotides agree with TRBD1. The CDR3 spans 14 residues. V lost 4 bases and J lost 7; bases outside the gene matches: 9. Germline-derived CDR1 and CDR2 are LNHNV and YYDKDF (reference sequence). The chain's CDR3 is CATSTWDSSNEAFF. CDR3 sequence (DNA): TGTGCCACCAGCACCTGGGACAGTAGTAATGAAGCTTTCTTT.

This chain joins TRBV4-3 and TRBJ1-2; 10 bases agree with TRBD1. The CDR3 has 16 amino acids. The V gene end was trimmed by 3 bases and the J gene end by 5 bases; junction bases not matched to a gene: 9. The germline CDR1 and CDR2 sequences are LGHNA and YSLEER. The CDR3 loop is CASSHSGTGATYGYTF. CDR3 sequence (DNA): TGCGCCAGCAGCCATTCCGGGACAGGGGCTACTTATGGCTACACCTTC.